The rows below give T cell receptor beta chains drawn from one sample of a study of post-analysis software for immune sequencing data. TCRdb redid the calling of the PCR reads with MiXCR, one entry per CDR3 protein. The sample yields hundreds of thousands of distinct CDR3 sequences, 59% seen once. Material: blood. The receptors shown here come from a girl aged 2-15 years with multiple sclerosis. Each CDR3 is given with its conserved first and last residue. The D gene is left open where the match is weak. Clone size, where shown, is once, few, many, or a class for clones that have expanded.

d_call clone_size j_call v_call cdr3_nt cdr3_aa
NA few TRBJ1-5 TRBV6-6 TGTGCCACCAGTCTAGGCAATCAGCCCCAGCATTTT CATSLGNQPQHF
NA NA TRBJ2-1 TRBV6-4 TGTGCCAGCAGTGCCCCGGGGAAGAATGAGCAGTTCTTC CASSAPGKNEQFF
NA NA TRBJ2-5 TRBV19 TGTGCCAGTAGATCTAGAGATGGAGAGACCCAGTACTTC CASRSRDGETQYF
TRBD1 NA TRBJ2-7 TRBV5-1 TGCGCCAGCAGCTTCTATCCGGGACAGGGGAGCTACGAGCAGTACTTC CASSFYPGQGSYEQYF
NA NA TRBJ1-1 TRBV10-3 TGTGCCATCAGTGAGACTAATTCACGGGAAGCTTTCTTT CAISETNSREAFF
NA NA TRBJ2-7 TRBV5-1 TGCGCCAGCAGCTTGGGGGGTCCGAGGGAGTCCTACGAGCAGTACTTC CASSLGGPRESYEQYF
TRBD2 once TRBJ2-1 TRBV27 TGTGCCAGCAGTTCTCTAGCGGGAGTGTGGAGTGAGCAGTTCTTC CASSSLAGVWSEQFF
TRBD2 NA TRBJ2-5 TRBV2 TGTGCCAGCGCCCCTACTAGCGGGGTTCCTCAAGAGACCCAGTACTTC CASAPTSGVPQETQYF
NA NA TRBJ2-3 TRBV7-2 TGTGCCAGCAGCCCCAGGTCCGGGGTCCATACGCAGTATTTT CASSPRSGVHTQYF
NA once TRBJ2-5 TRBV2 TGTGCCACCGAGACGGGGGTCTACCAAGAGACCCAGTACTTC CATETGVYQETQYF
TRBD2 NA TRBJ2-3 TRBV5-5 TGTGCCAGCATCCTAGGACTAGCGGGATCAGATACGCAGTATTTT CASILGLAGSDTQYF
TRBD2 NA TRBJ2-1 TRBV3-1 TGTGCCAGCAGCCAAAGCGCTCTAGCGGGCTTAAGCTCCTACAATGAGCAGTTCTTC CASSQSALAGLSSYNEQFF
TRBD1 NA TRBJ2-3 TRBV11-2 TGTGCCAGCAGCTTAGAACGTTGGGACAGGGGGCAAAGCACAGATACGCGGTATTTT CASSLERWDRGQSTDTRYF
NA NA TRBJ1-1 TRBV9 TGTGCCAGCACCTTCCTAAGGGGGGACACTGAAGCTTTCTTT CASTFLRGDTEAFF
TRBD1 few TRBJ2-7 TRBV28 TGTGCCAGCGGTCACCGGGACAGGGGAGACGAGCGGTACTTC CASGHRDRGDERYF
NA few TRBJ2-7 TRBV6-5 TGTGCCAGCAGTTACGATGGCAGAAGCGAGCAGTACTTC CASSYDGRSEQYF
TRBD1 NA TRBJ2-3 TRBV5-1 TGCGCCAGCAGCCCTGGGACAGCGATAAGCACAGATACGCAGTATTTT CASSPGTAISTDTQYF
TRBD2 NA TRBJ2-7 TRBV7-2 TGTGCCAGCAGCCCAACTAGCGGGACCTTATACGAGCAGTACTTC CASSPTSGTLYEQYF
TRBD1 NA TRBJ1-1 TRBV11-2 TGTGCCAGCAGCTTATCGACAGGGACGATGAACACTGAAGCTTTCTTT CASSLSTGTMNTEAFF
NA NA TRBJ2-5 TRBV6-5 TGTGCCAGCAGTTACTCGATTGGGGGCCAAGAGACCCAGTACTTC CASSYSIGGQETQYF
NA NA TRBJ2-5 TRBV6-2/TRBV6-3 TGTGCCAGCAGCCCAGGAAATTCAGGGTTCGAGACCCAGTACTTC CASSPGNSGFETQYF
NA NA TRBJ2-1 TRBV24-1 TGTGCCACCAGTGCCTCCCGTGGGTCATACAATGAGCAGTTCTTC CATSASRGSYNEQFF
NA NA TRBJ1-1 TRBV29-1 TGCAGCGGTTCCCGGGGCGAGAACACTGAAGCTTTCTTT CSGSRGENTEAFF
TRBD2 NA TRBJ2-1 TRBV5-1 TGCGCCAGCAGCTTTTTGGGACTAGTGAATGAGCAGTTCTTC CASSFLGLVNEQFF
NA NA TRBJ2-5 TRBV15 TGTGCCACCAGCAGAGTCGGCCAAGAGACCCAGTACTTC CATSRVGQETQYF
TRBD2 NA TRBJ2-7 TRBV7-9 TGTGCCAGCAGGAATAAGACGGCGGTATTGGGGACTAGCGGGAGCGAGCAGTACTTC CASRNKTAVLGTSGSEQYF
NA NA TRBJ1-2 TRBV7-9 TGTGCCAGCAGCTTAAGTGGAGGCATGTCTAACTATGGCTACACCTTC CASSLSGGMSNYGYTF
NA NA TRBJ1-2 TRBV12-3/TRBV12-4 TGTGCCAGCAGTTTGGGCAGCTTAGCCTATGGCTACACCTTC CASSLGSLAYGYTF
NA NA TRBJ2-5 TRBV20-1 TGCAGTGCTAGAGCTTTCCAAGGACTACCGAGGGTAGAGACCCAGTACTTC CSARAFQGLPRVETQYF
NA NA TRBJ2-5 TRBV9 TGTGCCAGCAGCGTAGAGGCAGGAAGTCTAAGAGAGACCCAGTACTTC CASSVEAGSLRETQYF
NA NA TRBJ1-1 TRBV7-3 TGTGCCAGCAGCTTAAGAAAGAGCACTGAAGCTTTCTTT CASSLRKSTEAFF
NA few TRBJ2-1 TRBV3-1 TGTGCCAGCAGCCAAAGTTCCGCGAGGGGATTCTACAATGAGCAGTTCTTC CASSQSSARGFYNEQFF
NA NA TRBJ1-2 TRBV4-3 TGCGCCAGCAGCCCCCAAGGACAGAACTATGGCTACACCTTC CASSPQGQNYGYTF
TRBD1 NA TRBJ2-3 TRBV14 TGTGCCAGCAGCCAAAGCCGGACAGGGGGTTATACAGATACGCAGTATTTT CASSQSRTGGYTDTQYF
TRBD1 NA TRBJ2-7 TRBV15 TGTGCCACCAGCAGAGACGGGACAGAGATAAGCTCTACCTACGAGCAGTACTTC CATSRDGTEISSTYEQYF
NA once TRBJ2-5 TRBV12-3/TRBV12-4 TGTGCCAGCAGTTTAAACACAGGGTGGAACCAAGAGACCCAGTACTTC CASSLNTGWNQETQYF
TRBD2 few TRBJ2-3 TRBV12-3/TRBV12-4 TGTGCCAGCAGTTTGACGGGGGGGCCTAGCACAGATACGCAGTATTTT CASSLTGGPSTDTQYF
NA few TRBJ2-3 TRBV2 TGTGCCAGCCTGGGACTCACCGGGGATACGCAGTATTTT CASLGLTGDTQYF
NA few TRBJ2-3 TRBV7-3 TGTGCCAGCAGCTCCGGACAAACTACTAGCACAGATACGCAGTATTTT CASSSGQTTSTDTQYF
TRBD1 NA TRBJ2-2 TRBV24-1 TGTGCCACCAGTGATTTTGGTCCTTGGGACAGGGGCATCGGGGAGCTGTTTTTT CATSDFGPWDRGIGELFF
TRBD2 few TRBJ2-5 TRBV4-1 TGCGCCAGCAGCCAAGATGCCCTAGCGGGGGTTCAAGAGACCCAGTACTTC CASSQDALAGVQETQYF
NA NA TRBJ2-5 TRBV29-1 TGCAGCGTCCGGGACACTCAAGGGACCCAGTACTTC CSVRDTQGTQYF
NA NA TRBJ2-1 TRBV29-1 TGCAGCGTCGCCTTGGACAGCAATGAGCAGTTCTTC CSVALDSNEQFF
TRBD1 NA TRBJ1-2 TRBV27 TGTGCCAGCAGTTTGACAGGGATCCTCAGCGGCGGCTACACCTTC CASSLTGILSGGYTF
NA NA TRBJ2-1 TRBV20-1 TGCAGTGCTAGAGCTGACGGTTCGAGCTCCTACAATGAGCAGTTCTTC CSARADGSSSYNEQFF
TRBD1 NA TRBJ2-3 TRBV5-1 TGCGCCAGCAGCTGGGGACAGGGGCGTGGAGATACGCAGTATTTT CASSWGQGRGDTQYF
TRBD2 NA TRBJ2-1 TRBV12-3/TRBV12-4 TGTGCCAGCACCCCCCCGAGCGGGAGTGATGAGCAGTTCTTC CASTPPSGSDEQFF
NA once TRBJ1-6 TRBV6-1 TGTGCCAGCAGTCCGGACAGTCTCTATTCACCCCTCCACTTT CASSPDSLYSPLHF
TRBD1 NA TRBJ2-5 TRBV7-9 TGTGCCAGCAGCTACTCCAGGGGGCCAGAGACCCAGTACTTC CASSYSRGPETQYF
NA NA TRBJ2-1 TRBV5-1 TGCGCCAGCAGCCCCGTTGCAGGGGTTATCTACAATGAGCAGTTCTTC CASSPVAGVIYNEQFF
NA NA TRBJ1-2 TRBV29-1 TGCAGCGTTGAGGACAGAAGCAGCTATGGCTGCACCTTC CSVEDRSSYGCTF
TRBD1 NA TRBJ2-1 TRBV6-6 TGTGCCAGCAGTCCCCGACAGGGGGATATCAATGAGCAGTTCTTC CASSPRQGDINEQFF
NA NA TRBJ1-5 TRBV7-8 TGTGCCAGCAGCTTATATGGTATTGCGAGGGTACCTAAATCTAGCAATCAGCCCCAGCATTTT CASSLYGIARVPKSSNQPQHF
NA NA TRBJ2-1 TRBV20-1 TGCAGTGCTGATACCGACAGTTTCAATGAGCAGTTCTTC CSADTDSFNEQFF
NA NA TRBJ2-1 TRBV11-1 TGTGCCAGCAGCCTTCAGGTGAGCTCCTACAATGAGCAGTTCTTC CASSLQVSSYNEQFF
NA NA TRBJ1-2 TRBV7-9 TGTGCCAGCAGCAAAGACAGCTTGTATGGCTACACCTTC CASSKDSLYGYTF
NA NA TRBJ2-1 TRBV29-1 TGCAGCGTTGAGTTCGCCGACACGAATGAGCAGTTCTTC CSVEFADTNEQFF